This T cell receptor (beta chain) was found in a study of cytomegalovirus exposure and HLA in healthy donors. Concerning this clone: Additional DNA sequences in this sample encode the identical CDR3.

The V gene end was trimmed by 5 bases and the J gene end by 2 bases; junction bases not matched to a gene: 2. Germline V CDR1 and CDR2: SGHTA, FQGTGA. This CDR3 spans 14 amino acids. The PCR had 60 Vbeta and 13 Jbeta primers. The protocol was immunoSEQ multiplex PCR, while the TCRdb copy is restricted to in-frame clones and leaves out a portion. Of roughly 150,000 clones in the sample, 80% are singletons; the top ten hold about an eighth. The sample comprised PBMCs. The TCR originated in a woman in her forties in good health and CMV-seronegative. The J gene is TRBJ2-2, the V gene TRBV7-3; 7 bases fit TRBD1. The CDR3 region is CASSRDSNTGELFF. CDR3 nucleotide sequence: TGTGCCAGCAGCCGGGACAGCAACACCGGGGAGCTGTTTTTT.